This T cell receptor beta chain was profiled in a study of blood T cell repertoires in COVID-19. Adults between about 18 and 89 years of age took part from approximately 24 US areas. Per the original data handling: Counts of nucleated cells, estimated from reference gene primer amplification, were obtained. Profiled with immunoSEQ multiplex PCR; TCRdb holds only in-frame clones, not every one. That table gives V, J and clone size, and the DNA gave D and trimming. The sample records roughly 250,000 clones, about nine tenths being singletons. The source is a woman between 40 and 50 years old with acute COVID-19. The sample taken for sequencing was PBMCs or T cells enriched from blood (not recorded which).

Here the CDR3 DNA reads TGTGCCAGCTCACCACCCAGGGCCTCCGGGGCCAACGTCCTGACTTTC. Amino acids: CASSPPRASGANVLTF. The rearrangement uses TRBV18 and TRBJ2-6, with a weak D call TRBD1 (5 bases). Germline CDR1 KGHSH, CDR2 LQKENI. The CDR3 is 16 amino acids. Trimming took off 0 bases at V and 4 bases at J, with 10 bases between the two ends.